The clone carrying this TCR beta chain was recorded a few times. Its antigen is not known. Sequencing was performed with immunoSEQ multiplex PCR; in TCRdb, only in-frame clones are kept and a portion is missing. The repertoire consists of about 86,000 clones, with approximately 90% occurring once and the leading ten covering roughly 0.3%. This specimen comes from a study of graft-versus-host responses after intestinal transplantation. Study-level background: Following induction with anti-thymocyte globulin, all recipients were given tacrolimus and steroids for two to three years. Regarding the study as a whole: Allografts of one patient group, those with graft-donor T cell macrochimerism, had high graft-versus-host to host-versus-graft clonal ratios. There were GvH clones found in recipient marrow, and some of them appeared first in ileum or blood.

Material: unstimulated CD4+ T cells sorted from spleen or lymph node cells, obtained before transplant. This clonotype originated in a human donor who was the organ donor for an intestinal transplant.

Written as DNA, the CDR3 is TGTGCCAGCAAGACAGGGTTCCCATACCTCTACGAGCAGTACTTC. It translates to CASKTGFPYLYEQYF. V is TRBV6-1 and J is TRBJ2-7, with 7 positions matching TRBD1. The germline V gene encodes CDR1 MNHNS and CDR2 SASEGT. The CDR3 is 15 residues long. Losses at the gene ends were 7 bases for V and 3 bases for J; bases not matched to a gene: 12.